One and the same sample provided the 15 T cell receptor beta chains below, sequenced in a study of blood T cell repertoires in COVID-19 (dated by TCRdb to 2019 to 2021). The library was prepared using the immunoSEQ multiplex PCR assay. This is the immuneACCESS table as TCRdb keeps it, with only in-frame sequences that have V and J called. A part of the clones is gone; compared with another copy, unresolved V genes explain less than half, and the rest is unexplained. The sample contains 350,000 to 450,000 clones, 88% of them found a single time. About 1.5% of the sample goes to the ten largest clones. Source material: PBMCs or T cells enriched from blood (not recorded which). The receptors come from a woman aged 18-29 years who had been exposed to COVID-19.

The rearrangement links TRBV28 to TRBJ1-2; 7 nucleotides agree with TRBD1. Per the germline V gene, CDR1 is MDHEN and CDR2 is SYDVKM. The CDR3 loop spans 14 amino acids. V lost 3 bases to trimming and J lost 2 bases; unmatched junction nucleotides: 3. CDR3: CASSFLQGNYGYTF. CDR3 in DNA: TGTGCCAGCAGTTTCTTACAGGGGAACTATGGCTACACCTTC.

Here the CDR3 DNA reads TGTGCCAGCAGTTTATTCCCCCCCGGACAGGGGAGCAATCAGCCCCAGCATTTT. Translating it yields CASSLFPPGQGSNQPQHF. The chain recombines TRBV27 with TRBJ1-5; 9 bases fit TRBD1. This CDR3 is built from 18 residues. Germline V gene lookup returns CDR1 MNHEY and CDR2 SMNVEV (reference sequence). Losses at the gene ends were 1 base for V and 1 base for J; bases not matched to a gene: 8.

The rearrangement links TRBV12-3 or TRBV12-4 to TRBJ2-2; 10 nucleotides align to TRBD1. There are 13 residues in the CDR3. With V trimmed by 6 bases and J by 6 bases, 1 base remained unmatched. In nucleotides, the CDR3 is TGTGCCAGCAGGGACAGGGGGGCCGGGGAGCTGTTTTTT. It yields the protein CASRDRGAGELFF.

In this sample, this clone turned up once. The chain recombines TRBV28 with TRBJ1-2; 9 bases are a match to TRBD1. The CDR3 is 14 amino acids. Germline CDR1 MDHEN, CDR2 SYDVKM. Trimming took 6 bases from V and 6 from J; bases not matched to a gene: 8. The chain's CDR3 is CASREQGARDGYTF. For the CDR3, the DNA is TGTGCCAGCAGGGAACAGGGGGCGAGGGATGGCTACACCTTC.

The chain is built from TRBV7-9 and TRBJ1-1; no clear D. CDR3 length: 13 amino acids. Trimming removed 3 bases at V and 1 base at J, with 6 bases between. Per germline, CDR1 SEHNR and CDR2 FQNEAQ (reference sequence). CDR3 in amino acids: CASSFRANTEAFF. The CDR3, as DNA: TGTGCCAGCAGCTTTCGAGCGAACACTGAAGCTTTCTTT.

The sample holds a few counts of this clone. The gene calls are TRBV7-8 and TRBJ1-2, with a weak D call TRBD1 (6 bases). CDR3 size: 15 residues. In germline, CDR1 is SGHVS, CDR2 FQNEAQ. V was trimmed by 3 bases and J by 2 bases, leaving 13 bases between them. The CDR3 DNA is TGTGCCAGCAGCTTTCAGGGGCTCCTCAACTATGGCTACACCTTC. Its protein is CASSFQGLLNYGYTF.

The chain employs TRBV19 and TRBJ1-2; D remains ambiguous. V gave up 5 bases and J gave up 6 bases, with 16 bases separating them. The CDR3 totals 14 residues. CDR1 and CDR2 (germline): LNHDA, SQIVND (reference sequence). The CDR3 sequence is CASSVPWGGDGYTF. The CDR3 coding sequence is TGTGCCAGTAGTGTACCATGGGGAGGCGATGGCTACACCTTC.

In its sample, this clone was seen a few times. V and J are TRBV13 and TRBJ2-7; D may be TRBD1 (5 bases). Germline CDR1 is PRHDT and CDR2 is FYEKMQ (reference sequence). V lost 4 bases and J 2 bases, leaving 18 bases between the germline ends. There are 16 residues in the CDR3. The CDR3 spells CASSYTDTSTPYEQYF. The CDR3 DNA is TGTGCCAGCAGCTACACGGACACCTCGACCCCCTACGAGCAGTACTTC.

In this sample, this clone turned up a few times. The rearrangement uses TRBV7-3 and TRBJ2-2; D is undetermined. V gave up 4 bases and J gave up 2 bases, with 2 bases separating them. The CDR3 totals 12 residues. Per germline, CDR1 SGHTA and CDR2 FQGTGA. CDR3 sequence: CASSSNTGELFF. CDR3 nucleotides: TGTGCCAGCAGCTCTAACACCGGGGAGCTGTTTTTT. Using reference TRBV7-3 and TRBJ2-2 for the parts outside the CDR3, the full variable domain is GAGVSQTPSNKVTEKGKYVELRCDPISGHTALYWYRQSLGQGPEFLIYFQGTGAADDSGLPNDRFFAVRPEGSVSTLKIQRTERGDSAVYLCASSSNTGELFFGEGSRLTVL.

A few counts support this clone. The chain has TRBV5-6 and TRBJ1-2; 9 positions match TRBD1. Per germline, CDR1 SGHDT and CDR2 YYEEEE. The CDR3 runs to 14 residues. V trimming: 4 bases; J trimming: 5 bases; junction bases outside the gene matches: 6. The CDR3 region has the DNA TGTGCCAGCAGCCCAATCGGGACAGGGTATGGCTACACCTTC. Its protein is CASSPIGTGYGYTF.

The chain employs TRBV29-1 and TRBJ1-2, with D possibly being TRBD1 (6 bases). CDR1 is SQVTM, CDR2 ANQGSEA, per germline. V was clipped by 0 bases and J by 7 bases, with 12 bases between them. The CDR3 is 13 amino acids. CDR3 DNA: TGCAGCGTTGAAGATCTTACAGGGTTTGGCTACACCTTC. This codes for CSVEDLTGFGYTF.

The CDR3 coding sequence is TGTGCCAGCAGTTTATCGGGACAGGGGTTCGGAAACACCATATATTTT. Translated, it gives CASSLSGQGFGNTIYF. J is TRBJ1-3 and V is TRBV28; 10 nucleotides line up with TRBD1. This CDR3 comprises 16 residues. V gave up 1 base and J gave up 4 bases; unmatched junction bases: 4. The germline gives CDR1 MDHEN, CDR2 SYDVKM.

The chain links TRBV4-1 to TRBJ2-7, with D perhaps matching TRBD1 (6 bases). Looked up from germline, CDR1 is MGHRA and CDR2 is YSYEKL. The CDR3 sequence is 15 residues long. The V and J ends lost 2 bases and 1 base respectively, with 12 bases between them. CDR3: CASSQQDSTSYEQYF. CDR3 bases: TGCGCCAGCAGCCAACAGGACAGCACATCCTACGAGCAGTACTTC.

The chain uses TRBV18 and TRBJ2-1; 15 bases align to TRBD2. Germline V lookup: CDR1 KGHSH, CDR2 LQKENI. V lost 4 bases and J lost 8; bases outside the gene matches: 21. The CDR3 contains 21 residues. CDR3 DNA sequence: TGTGCCAGCTCACAAAATCAAAGGCCCGGGACTAGCGGGAGGCCAGGGGATGAGCAGTTCTTC. Residues: CASSQNQRPGTSGRPGDEQFF.

This clone was counted once. The rearrangement joins TRBV5-1 to TRBJ1-2, with D maybe TRBD1 (5 bases). CDR3 length: 15 residues. Trimming removed 5 bases from V and 4 bases from J, with 18 bases in between. CDR1 and CDR2 from the germline V gene are SGHRS and YFSETQ. For the CDR3, the DNA is TGCGCCAGCAGTCCTGACCCGGGACTCAGCTATGGCTACACCTTC. Its translation: CASSPDPGLSYGYTF. Variable domain in full (rest from reference TRBV5-1 and TRBJ1-2): KAGVTQTPRYLIKTRGQQVTLSCSPISGHRSVSWYQQTPGQGLQFLFEYFSETQRNKGNFPGRFSGRQFSNSRSEMNVSTLELGDSALYLCASSPDPGLSYGYTFGSGTRLTVV.